This entry lists 9 T cell receptor beta chains sequenced from one sample in a study of technical replicates of blood from a few donors. Method: immunoSEQ multiplex PCR; TCRdb's copy keeps in-frame clones and lacks some. Here the sample spans approximately 75,000 clones, 80% to 95% being singletons. Sequenced material: T cells isolated from PBMCs. The receptors originated from a human donor in good health.

V gene TRBV29-1 combines with J gene TRBJ1-1, with TRBD1 matching over 10 bases. Germline lookup yields CDR1 SQVTM and CDR2 ANQGSEA. V lost 7 bases and J lost 1; bases outside the gene matches: 3. This CDR3 region has 13 residues. This chain's CDR3 is CSAGQGGNTEAFF. In DNA form, the CDR3 reads TGCAGCGCCGGACAGGGGGGGAACACTGAAGCTTTCTTT.

This clone was counted many times. The chain has TRBV5-4 and TRBJ2-7; D gene uncertain. Trimming took off 7 bases at V and 0 bases at J, with 5 bases between the two ends. Germline CDR1 is SGHNT and CDR2 is YYREEE (reference sequence). The CDR3 loop spans 11 amino acids. CDR3 coding DNA: TGTGCCAGCGGCAACTCCTACGAGCAGTACTTC. This gives the protein CASGNSYEQYF. The variable domain in full, completed from reference TRBV5-4 and TRBJ2-7, reads ETGVTQSPTHLIKTRGQQVTLRCSSQSGHNTVSWYQQALGQGPQFIFQYYREEENGRGNFPPRFSGLQFPNYSSELNVNALELDDSALYLCASGNSYEQYFGPGTRLTVT.

The V gene is TRBV27, the J gene TRBJ2-1, with 9 positions matching TRBD2. CDR1 and CDR2 from the germline V gene are MNHEY and SMNVEV (reference sequence). There are 14 residues in the CDR3. The junction had 5 bases not matched to a gene; V was cut back by 5 bases and J by 6 bases. The CDR3 here is CASSPGLAPNEQFF. CDR3 sequence (DNA): TGTGCCAGCAGTCCCGGACTAGCGCCCAATGAGCAGTTCTTC.

The gene calls are TRBV6-5 and TRBJ1-2, with D maybe TRBD1 (6 bases). The CDR3 is made up of 15 amino acids. The V gene lost 2 bases and the J gene lost 0 bases, with 10 bases spanning the gap. Germline CDR1 and CDR2: MNHEY and SVGAGI. The CDR3 nucleotides are TGTGCCAGCAGTTACCTAGGGGGAGCTAACTATGGCTACACCTTC. Translated, it gives CASSYLGGANYGYTF.

The V gene is TRBV4-3, the J gene TRBJ1-5; TRBD1 is a possible D gene (5 bases). V shed 1 base and J shed 11 bases, with 18 bases lying between them. CDR3 length: 15 residues. Germline CDR1 is LGHNA and CDR2 is YSLEER. Here the CDR3 reads CASSQVHLGGRSQHF. The DNA for the CDR3 is TGCGCCAGCAGCCAAGTACACTTGGGGGGGAGGTCCCAGCATTTT.

The rearrangement uses TRBV19 and TRBJ1-3, with D tentatively TRBD1 (6 bases). Germline values: CDR1 LNHDA, CDR2 SQIVND (reference sequence). The CDR3 is made up of 13 amino acids. Trimming took 4 bases from V and 8 from J, leaving 12 bases between them. CDR3 sequence: CASSRTEGDTIYF. As DNA, the CDR3 is TGTGCCAGTAGTAGGACTGAGGGGGACACCATATATTTT.

The chain couples TRBV6-5 to TRBJ2-7; 8 bases are a match to TRBD2. The CDR3 sequence is 15 residues long. The V gene's germline CDR1 is MNHEY and CDR2 SVGAGI. V lost 6 bases and J lost 2; bases outside the gene matches: 9. This CDR3 reads CASSPGTRGTYEQYF. Written as DNA, the CDR3 is TGTGCCAGCAGCCCCGGGACTAGGGGAACCTACGAGCAGTACTTC.

The chain uses TRBV5-4 and TRBJ2-3; D may be TRBD1 (5 bases). This CDR3 is built from 15 residues. Germline CDR1 reads SGHNT; CDR2 reads YYREEE (reference sequence). The V gene lost 1 base and the J gene lost 2 bases, with 11 bases spanning the gap. CDR3 nucleotides: TGTGCCAGCAGCTTGAAGGGGTCCGTCACAGATACGCAGTATTTT. This codes for CASSLKGSVTDTQYF. Combining the CDR3 with reference TRBV5-4 and TRBJ2-3 gives the whole variable domain ETGVTQSPTHLIKTRGQQVTLRCSSQSGHNTVSWYQQALGQGPQFIFQYYREEENGRGNFPPRFSGLQFPNYSSELNVNALELDDSALYLCASSLKGSVTDTQYFGPGTRLTVL.

The rearrangement links TRBV6-6 to TRBJ1-5; 9 nucleotides align to TRBD1. CDR1 and CDR2 (germline): MNHNY, SVGAGI (reference sequence). This CDR3 is built from 15 residues. Germline trimming cut 1 base from V and 3 bases from J; bases unmatched to any gene: 1. CDR3 sequence (DNA): TGTGCCAGCAGTTACTGGGACAGGGACAATCAGCCCCAGCATTTT. Translating gives CASSYWDRDNQPQHF.